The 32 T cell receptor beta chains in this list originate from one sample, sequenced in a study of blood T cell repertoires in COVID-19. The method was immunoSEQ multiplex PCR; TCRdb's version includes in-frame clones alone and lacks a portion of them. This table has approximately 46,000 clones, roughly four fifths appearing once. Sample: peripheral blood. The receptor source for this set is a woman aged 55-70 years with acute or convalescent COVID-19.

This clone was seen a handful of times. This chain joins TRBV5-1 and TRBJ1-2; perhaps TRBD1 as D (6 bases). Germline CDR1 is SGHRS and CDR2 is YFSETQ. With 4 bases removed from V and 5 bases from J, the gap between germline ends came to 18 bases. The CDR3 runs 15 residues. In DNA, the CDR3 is TGCGCCAGCAGCAGCGGGGGCGATATAAGATATGGCTACACCTTC. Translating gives CASSSGGDIRYGYTF. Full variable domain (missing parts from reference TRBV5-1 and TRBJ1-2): KAGVTQTPRYLIKTRGQQVTLSCSPISGHRSVSWYQQTPGQGLQFLFEYFSETQRNKGNFPGRFSGRQFSNSRSEMNVSTLELGDSALYLCASSSGGDIRYGYTFGSGTRLTVV.

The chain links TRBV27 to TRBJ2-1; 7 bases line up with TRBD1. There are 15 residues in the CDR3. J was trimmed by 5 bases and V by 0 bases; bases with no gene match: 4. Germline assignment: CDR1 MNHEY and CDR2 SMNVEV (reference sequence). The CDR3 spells CASSLSGTANNEQFF. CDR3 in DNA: TGTGCCAGCAGTTTATCGGGGACAGCAAACAATGAGCAGTTCTTC.

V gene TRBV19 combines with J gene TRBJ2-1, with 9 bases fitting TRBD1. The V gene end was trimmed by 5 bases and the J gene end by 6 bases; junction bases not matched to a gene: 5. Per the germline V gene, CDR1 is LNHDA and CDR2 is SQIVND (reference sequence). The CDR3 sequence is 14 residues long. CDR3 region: CASSLRTGANEQFF. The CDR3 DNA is TGTGCCAGTAGTCTCAGGACAGGGGCCAATGAGCAGTTCTTC.

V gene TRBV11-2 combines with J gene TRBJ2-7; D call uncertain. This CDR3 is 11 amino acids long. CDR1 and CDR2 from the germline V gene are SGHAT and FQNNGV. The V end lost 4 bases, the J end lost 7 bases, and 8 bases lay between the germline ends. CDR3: CASSSALEQYF. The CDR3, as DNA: TGTGCCAGCAGCTCTGCCCTAGAGCAGTACTTC.

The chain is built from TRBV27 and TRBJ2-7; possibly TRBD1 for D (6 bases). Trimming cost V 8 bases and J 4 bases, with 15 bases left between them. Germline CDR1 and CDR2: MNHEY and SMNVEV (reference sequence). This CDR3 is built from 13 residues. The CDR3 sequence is CASVDLGAYEQYF. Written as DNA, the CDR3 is TGTGCCAGCGTTGATTTGGGGGCATACGAGCAGTACTTC.

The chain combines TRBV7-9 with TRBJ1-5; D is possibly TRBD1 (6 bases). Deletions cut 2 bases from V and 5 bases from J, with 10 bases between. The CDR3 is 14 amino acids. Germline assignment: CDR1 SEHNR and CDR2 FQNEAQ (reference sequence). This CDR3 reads CASSLSTGDQPQHF. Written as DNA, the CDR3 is TGTGCCAGCAGCTTATCGACAGGCGATCAGCCCCAGCATTTT.

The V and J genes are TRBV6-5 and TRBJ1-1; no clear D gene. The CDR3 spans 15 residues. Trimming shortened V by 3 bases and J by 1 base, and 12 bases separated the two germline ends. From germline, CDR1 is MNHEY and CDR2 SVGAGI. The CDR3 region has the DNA TGTGCCAGCAGTTATTCGACTGCCGAGAACACTGAAGCTTTCTTT. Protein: CASSYSTAENTEAFF.

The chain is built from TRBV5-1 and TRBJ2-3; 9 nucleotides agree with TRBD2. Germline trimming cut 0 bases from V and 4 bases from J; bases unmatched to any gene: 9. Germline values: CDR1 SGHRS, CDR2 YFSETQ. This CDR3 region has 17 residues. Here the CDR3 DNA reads TGCGCCAGCAGCTTGGAGCCGCGGGGGGGCGGGTCAGATACGCAGTATTTT. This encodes CASSLEPRGGGSDTQYF.

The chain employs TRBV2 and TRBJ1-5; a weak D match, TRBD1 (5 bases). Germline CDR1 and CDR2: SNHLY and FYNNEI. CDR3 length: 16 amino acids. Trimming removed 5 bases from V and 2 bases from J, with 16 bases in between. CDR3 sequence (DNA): TGTGCCAGCAGTCCTTCGGCAGGGTTTCGCAATCAGCCCCAGCATTTT. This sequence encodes CASSPSAGFRNQPQHF. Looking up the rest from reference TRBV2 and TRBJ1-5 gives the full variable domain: EPEVTQTPSHQVTQMGQEVILRCVPISNHLYFYWYRQILGQKVEFLVSFYNNEISEKSEIFDDQFSVERPDGSNFTLKIRSTKLEDSAMYFCASSPSAGFRNQPQHFGDGTRLSIL.

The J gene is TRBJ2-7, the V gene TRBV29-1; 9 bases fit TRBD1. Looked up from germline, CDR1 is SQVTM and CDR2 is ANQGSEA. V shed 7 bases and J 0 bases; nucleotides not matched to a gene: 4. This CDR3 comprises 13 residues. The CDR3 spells CSAAGQGSYEQYF. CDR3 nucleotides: TGCAGCGCCGCGGGACAGGGCTCCTACGAGCAGTACTTC.

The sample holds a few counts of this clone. CDR3 loop: CASSSTGYEQYF. In DNA form, the CDR3 reads TGTGCCAGCAGTTCGACAGGGTACGAGCAGTACTTC. This chain connects TRBV12-3 or TRBV12-4 to TRBJ2-7; 7 nucleotides agree with TRBD1. CDR3 length: 12 residues. J lost 4 bases, V lost 4 bases, and 1 base had no gene match.

Written as DNA, the CDR3 is TGTGCCATCAGTGAGGCCGGGACCTACAATGAGCAGTTCTTC. Its protein is CAISEAGTYNEQFF. The rearrangement uses TRBV10-3 and TRBJ2-1; a weak D match, TRBD2 (5 bases). Trimming removed 2 bases from V and 2 bases from J, with 7 bases in between. CDR3 length: 14 amino acids. Germline assignment: CDR1 ENHRY and CDR2 SYGVKD.

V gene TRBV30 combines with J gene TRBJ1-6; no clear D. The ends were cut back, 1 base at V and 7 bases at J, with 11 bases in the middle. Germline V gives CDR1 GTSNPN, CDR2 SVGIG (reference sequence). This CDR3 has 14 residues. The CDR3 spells CAWSGMSLNSPLHF. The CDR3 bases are TGTGCCTGGAGTGGAATGAGCCTAAATTCACCCCTCCACTTT.

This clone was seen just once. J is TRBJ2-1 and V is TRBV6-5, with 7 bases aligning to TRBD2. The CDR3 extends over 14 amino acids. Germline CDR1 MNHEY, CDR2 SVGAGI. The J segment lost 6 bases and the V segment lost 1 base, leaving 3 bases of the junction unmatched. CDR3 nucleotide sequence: TGTGCCAGCAGTTACTACGCGGGGGTCAATGAGCAGTTCTTC. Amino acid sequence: CASSYYAGVNEQFF.

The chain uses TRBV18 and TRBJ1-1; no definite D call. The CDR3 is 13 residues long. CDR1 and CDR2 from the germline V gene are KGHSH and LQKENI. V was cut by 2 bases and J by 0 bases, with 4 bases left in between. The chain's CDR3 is CASSPTVNTEAFF. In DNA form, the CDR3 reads TGTGCCAGCTCACCAACAGTGAACACTGAAGCTTTCTTT.

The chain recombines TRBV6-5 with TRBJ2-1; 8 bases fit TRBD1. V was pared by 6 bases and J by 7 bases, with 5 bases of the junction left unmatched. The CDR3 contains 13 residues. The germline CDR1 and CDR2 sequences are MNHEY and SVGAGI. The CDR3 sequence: CASRRQGRNEQFF. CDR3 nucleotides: TGTGCCAGCAGACGACAGGGGAGAAATGAGCAGTTCTTC.

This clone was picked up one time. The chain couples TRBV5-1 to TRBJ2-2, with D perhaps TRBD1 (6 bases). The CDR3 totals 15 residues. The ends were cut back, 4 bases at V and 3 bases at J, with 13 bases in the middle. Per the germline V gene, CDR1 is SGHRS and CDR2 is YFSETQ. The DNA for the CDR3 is TGCGCCAGCAGCCCGCAGGGGCCCCACACCGGGGAGCTGTTTTTT. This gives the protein CASSPQGPHTGELFF.

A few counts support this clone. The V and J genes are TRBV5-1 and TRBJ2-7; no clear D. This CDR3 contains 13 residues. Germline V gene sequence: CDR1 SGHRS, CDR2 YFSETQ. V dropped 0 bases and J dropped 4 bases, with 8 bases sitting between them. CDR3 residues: CASSLGPEYEQYF. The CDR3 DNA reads TGCGCCAGCAGCTTGGGTCCGGAGTACGAGCAGTACTTC. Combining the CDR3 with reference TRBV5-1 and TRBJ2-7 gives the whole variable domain KAGVTQTPRYLIKTRGQQVTLSCSPISGHRSVSWYQQTPGQGLQFLFEYFSETQRNKGNFPGRFSGRQFSNSRSEMNVSTLELGDSALYLCASSLGPEYEQYFGPGTRLTVT.

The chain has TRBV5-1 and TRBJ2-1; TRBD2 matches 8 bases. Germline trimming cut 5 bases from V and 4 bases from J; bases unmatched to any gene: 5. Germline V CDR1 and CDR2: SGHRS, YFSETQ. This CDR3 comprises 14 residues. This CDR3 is CASSIGTRYNEQFF. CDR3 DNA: TGCGCCAGCAGTATTGGGACTAGATACAATGAGCAGTTCTTC.

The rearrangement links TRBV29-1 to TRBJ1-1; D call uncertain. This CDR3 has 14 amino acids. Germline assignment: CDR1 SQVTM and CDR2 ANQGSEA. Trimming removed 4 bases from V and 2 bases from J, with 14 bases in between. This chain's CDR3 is CSVVFGRGNTEAFF. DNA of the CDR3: TGCAGCGTTGTATTCGGACGGGGAAACACTGAAGCTTTCTTT.

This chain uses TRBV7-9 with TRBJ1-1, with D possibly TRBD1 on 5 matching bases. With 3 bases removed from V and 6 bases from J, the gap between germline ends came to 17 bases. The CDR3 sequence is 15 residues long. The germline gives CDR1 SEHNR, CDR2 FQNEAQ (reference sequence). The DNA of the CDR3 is TGTGCCAGCAGCTTTTACAGAGGGACGGGGGCTGAAGCTTTCTTT. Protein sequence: CASSFYRGTGAEAFF.

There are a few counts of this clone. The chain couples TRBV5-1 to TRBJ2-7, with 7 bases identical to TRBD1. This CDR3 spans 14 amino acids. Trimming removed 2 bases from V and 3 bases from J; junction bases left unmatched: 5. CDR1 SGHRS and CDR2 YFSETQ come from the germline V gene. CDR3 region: CASSFRQGNYEQYF. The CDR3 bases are TGCGCCAGCAGCTTCCGACAGGGAAACTACGAGCAGTACTTC. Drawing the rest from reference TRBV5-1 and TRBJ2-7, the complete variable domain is KAGVTQTPRYLIKTRGQQVTLSCSPISGHRSVSWYQQTPGQGLQFLFEYFSETQRNKGNFPGRFSGRQFSNSRSEMNVSTLELGDSALYLCASSFRQGNYEQYFGPGTRLTVT.

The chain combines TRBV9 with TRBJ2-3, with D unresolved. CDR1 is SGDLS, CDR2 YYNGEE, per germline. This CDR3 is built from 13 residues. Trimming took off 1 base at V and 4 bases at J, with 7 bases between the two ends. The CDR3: CASSVYWSDTQYF. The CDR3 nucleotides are TGTGCCAGCAGCGTATACTGGTCAGATACGCAGTATTTT.

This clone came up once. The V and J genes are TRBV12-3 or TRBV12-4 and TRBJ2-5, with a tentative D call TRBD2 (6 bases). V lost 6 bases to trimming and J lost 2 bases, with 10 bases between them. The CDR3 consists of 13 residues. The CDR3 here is CASSRGIQETQYF. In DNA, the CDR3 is TGTGCCAGCAGCCGCGGGATACAAGAGACCCAGTACTTC.

CDR3 bases: TGTGCCAGCAGTGCAACCGCCGGGACTACTTGGGGAGAGCAGTACTTC. It yields the protein CASSATAGTTWGEQYF. The chain joins TRBV28 to TRBJ2-7; 7 bases map to TRBD2. J lost 7 bases, V lost 5 bases, and 17 bases had no gene match. CDR1 MDHEN and CDR2 SYDVKM come from the germline V gene. The CDR3 has 16 amino acids. The complete variable domain, with remaining parts taken from reference TRBV28 and TRBJ2-7, reads DVKVTQSSRYLVKRTGEKVFLECVQDMDHENMFWYRQDPGLGLRLIYFSYDVKMKEKGDIPEGYSVSREKKERFSLILESASTNQTSMYLCASSATAGTTWGEQYFGPGTRLTVT.

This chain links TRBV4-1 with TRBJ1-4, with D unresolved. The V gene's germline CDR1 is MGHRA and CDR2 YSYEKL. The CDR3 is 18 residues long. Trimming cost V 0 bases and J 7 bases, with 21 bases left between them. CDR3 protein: CASSQDRRSFSTSEKLFF. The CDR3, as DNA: TGCGCCAGCAGCCAAGACCGGCGATCTTTCTCGACTTCTGAAAAACTGTTTTTT.

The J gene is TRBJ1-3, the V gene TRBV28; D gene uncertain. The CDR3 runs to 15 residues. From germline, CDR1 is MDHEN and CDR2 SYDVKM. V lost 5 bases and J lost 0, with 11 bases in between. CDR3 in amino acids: CASSLGSYSGNTIYF. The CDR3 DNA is TGTGCCAGCAGTCTCGGGAGCTACTCTGGAAACACCATATATTTT.

In nucleotides, the CDR3 is TGTGCCAGCTCACCACAAGGGGAAGACACTGAAGCTTTCTTT. This codes for CASSPQGEDTEAFF. The chain recombines TRBV18 with TRBJ1-1, with D perhaps matching TRBD1 (5 bases). Trimming left V 1 base short and J 3 bases short, with 9 bases between. CDR1 KGHSH and CDR2 LQKENI come from the germline V gene. The CDR3 loop spans 14 amino acids.

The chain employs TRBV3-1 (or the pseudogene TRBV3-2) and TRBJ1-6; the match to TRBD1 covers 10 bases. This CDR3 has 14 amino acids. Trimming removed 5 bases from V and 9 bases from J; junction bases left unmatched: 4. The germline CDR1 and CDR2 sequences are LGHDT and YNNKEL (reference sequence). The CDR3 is CASSGDRGISPLHF. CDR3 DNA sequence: TGTGCCAGCAGCGGGGACAGGGGTATTTCACCCCTCCACTTT.

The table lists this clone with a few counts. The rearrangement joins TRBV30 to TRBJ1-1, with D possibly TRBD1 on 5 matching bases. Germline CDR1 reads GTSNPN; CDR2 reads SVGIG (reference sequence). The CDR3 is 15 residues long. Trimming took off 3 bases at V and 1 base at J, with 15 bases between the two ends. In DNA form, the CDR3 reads TGTGCCTGGAGAATTTTTGGAGGGGCGAACACTGAAGCTTTCTTT. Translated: CAWRIFGGANTEAFF.

CDR3 in amino acids: CAWLVAQGRSLNTEAFF. The CDR3 DNA is TGTGCCTGGTTGGTTGCCCAGGGCCGTTCCTTGAACACTGAAGCTTTCTTT. This chain uses TRBV30 with TRBJ1-1, with D maybe TRBD1 (5 bases). The ends were cut back, 5 bases at V and 0 bases at J, with 22 bases in the middle. The CDR3 spans 17 residues. The V gene's germline CDR1 is GTSNPN and CDR2 SVGIG (reference sequence).

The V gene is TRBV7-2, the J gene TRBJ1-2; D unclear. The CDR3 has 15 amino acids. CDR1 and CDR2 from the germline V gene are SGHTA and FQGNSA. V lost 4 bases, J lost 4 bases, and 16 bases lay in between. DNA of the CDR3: TGTGCCAGCAGCTCCCCCAACCCACAGAGCTATGGCTACACCTTC. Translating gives CASSSPNPQSYGYTF.